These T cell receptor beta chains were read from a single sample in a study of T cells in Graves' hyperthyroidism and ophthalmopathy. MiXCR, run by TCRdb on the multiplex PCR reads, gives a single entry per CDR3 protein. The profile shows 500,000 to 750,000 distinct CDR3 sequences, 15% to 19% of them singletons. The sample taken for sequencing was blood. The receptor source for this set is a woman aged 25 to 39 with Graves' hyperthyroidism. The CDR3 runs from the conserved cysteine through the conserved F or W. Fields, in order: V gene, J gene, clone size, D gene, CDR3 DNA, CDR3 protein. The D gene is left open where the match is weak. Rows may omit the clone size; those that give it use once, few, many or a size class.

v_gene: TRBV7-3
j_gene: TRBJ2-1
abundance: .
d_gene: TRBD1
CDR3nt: TGTGCCAGCAGCTCTACAGGGGGCGCGATAAATGAGCAGTTCTTC
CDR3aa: CASSSTGGAINEQFF

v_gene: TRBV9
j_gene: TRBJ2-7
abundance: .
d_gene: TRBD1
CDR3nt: TGTGCCAGCAGCGTCCCCCCGGGACAGACCTACGAGCAGTGCTTC
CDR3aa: CASSVPPGQTYEQCF

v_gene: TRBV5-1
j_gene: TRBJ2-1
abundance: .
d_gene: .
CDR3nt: TGTGCCAGCAGCTTTGCCCTACAGGGACCCTACAATGAGCAGTTCTTC
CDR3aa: CASSFALQGPYNEQFF

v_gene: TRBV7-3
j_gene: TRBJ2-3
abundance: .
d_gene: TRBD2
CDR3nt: TGTGCCAGCAGCTTAGTGGTCGGGACTAGCGGGAGGGGCCCAGATACGCAGTATTTT
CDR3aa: CASSLVVGTSGRGPDTQYF

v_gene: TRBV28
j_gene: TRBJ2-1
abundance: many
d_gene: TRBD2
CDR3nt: TGTGCCAGCGCCGGGACTAGCGGAAAGAGCTCCTACAATGAGCAGTTCTTC
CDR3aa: CASAGTSGKSSYNEQFF

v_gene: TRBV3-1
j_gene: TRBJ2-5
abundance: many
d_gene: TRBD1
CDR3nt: TGTGCCAGCAGCCCAATGGGGACAGGTCAAGAGACCCAGTACTTC
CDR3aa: CASSPMGTGQETQYF

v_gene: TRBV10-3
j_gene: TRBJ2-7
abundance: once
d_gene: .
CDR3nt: TGTGCCATCAGTGAGATCCAGGGACCCGGGAGTATCTACGAGCAGTACTTC
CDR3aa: CAISEIQGPGSIYEQYF

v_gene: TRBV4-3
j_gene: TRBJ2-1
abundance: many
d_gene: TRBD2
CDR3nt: TGCGCCAGCAGCCAAGGTATACGGGGGGGGTTTTATGGCACGATCTCCTACAATGAGCAGTTCTTC
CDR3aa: CASSQGIRGGFYGTISYNEQFF

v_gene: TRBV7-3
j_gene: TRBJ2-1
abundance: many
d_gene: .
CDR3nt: TGTGCCAGCAGCTTATCCTTAGCGAATGAGCAGTTCTTC
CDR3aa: CASSLSLANEQFF

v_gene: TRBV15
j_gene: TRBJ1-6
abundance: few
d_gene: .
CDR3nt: TGTGCCACCAGCAGAGATGATTCACCCCTCCACTTT
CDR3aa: CATSRDDSPLHF

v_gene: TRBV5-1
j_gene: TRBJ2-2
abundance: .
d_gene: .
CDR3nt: TGCGCCAGCAGCTTGGGCACATTGAACACCGGGGGGCTGTTTTTT
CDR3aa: CASSLGTLNTGGLFF

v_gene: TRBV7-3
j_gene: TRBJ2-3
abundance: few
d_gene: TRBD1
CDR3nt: TGTGCCAGCAGCTCAACCGGACAGGGTTCAGATACGCAGTATTTT
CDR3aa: CASSSTGQGSDTQYF

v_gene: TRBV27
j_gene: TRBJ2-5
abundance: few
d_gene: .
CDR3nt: TGTGCCAGCAGCCCCTGGGGGGCGGGGGAGACCCAGTACTTC
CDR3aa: CASSPWGAGETQYF

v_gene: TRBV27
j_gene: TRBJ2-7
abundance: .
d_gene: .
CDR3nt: TGCGCCAGCAGCCCCGCAGGGGGGTATGGGTACGAGCAGTACTTC
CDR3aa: CASSPAGGYGYEQYF

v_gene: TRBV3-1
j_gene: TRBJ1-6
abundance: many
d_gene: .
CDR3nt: TGTGCCAGCAATGGACCGTATAATTCACCCCTCCACTTT
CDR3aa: CASNGPYNSPLHF

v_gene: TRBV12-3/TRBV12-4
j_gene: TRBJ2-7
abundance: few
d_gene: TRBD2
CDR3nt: TGTGCCAGCAGTAGTCTAGCGGGAGCCCCCTACGAGCAGTACTTC
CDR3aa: CASSSLAGAPYEQYF

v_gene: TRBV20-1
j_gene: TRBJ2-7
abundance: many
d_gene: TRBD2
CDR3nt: TGCAGTGCACCAGGACTAGCGGGAGGATACGAGCAGTACTTC
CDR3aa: CSAPGLAGGYEQYF

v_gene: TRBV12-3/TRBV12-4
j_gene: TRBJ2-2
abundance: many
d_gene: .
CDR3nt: TGTGCCAGCAGTCCACAATTTAGCGGAGAGGGGACCGGGGAGCTGTTTTTT
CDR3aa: CASSPQFSGEGTGELFF

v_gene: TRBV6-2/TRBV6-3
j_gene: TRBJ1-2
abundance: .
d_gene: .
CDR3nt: TGTGCCAGCAGTAGGGCTAATCGTTACTATGGCTACACCTTC
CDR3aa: CASSRANRYYGYTF

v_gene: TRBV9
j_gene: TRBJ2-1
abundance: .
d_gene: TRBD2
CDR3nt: TGTGCCAGCAGCTCACTAGCGGGCCTTAACAATGAGCAGTTCTTC
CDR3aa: CASSSLAGLNNEQFF

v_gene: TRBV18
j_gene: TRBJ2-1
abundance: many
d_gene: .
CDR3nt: TGTGCCAGCTCACCACCTAGGACTACCTACAATGAGCAGTTCTTC
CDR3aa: CASSPPRTTYNEQFF

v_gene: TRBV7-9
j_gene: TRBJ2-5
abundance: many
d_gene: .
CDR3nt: TGTGCCAGCAGCTCCCCGGGGGAGACCCAGTACTTC
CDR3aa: CASSSPGETQYF

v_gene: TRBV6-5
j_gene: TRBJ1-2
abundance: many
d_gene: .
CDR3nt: TGTGCCAGCAGTTCCCCCGACAGGAGCTATGGCTACACCTTC
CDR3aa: CASSSPDRSYGYTF

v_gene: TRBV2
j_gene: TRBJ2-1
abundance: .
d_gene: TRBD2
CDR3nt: TGTGCCAGCATCGCAGCGGGAGGGCCCCGGGAGCAGTTCTTC
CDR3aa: CASIAAGGPREQFF

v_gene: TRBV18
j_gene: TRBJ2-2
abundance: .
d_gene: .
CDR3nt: TGTGCCAGCTCACCACTAGCGCCCGGGGAGCTGTTTTTT
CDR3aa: CASSPLAPGELFF

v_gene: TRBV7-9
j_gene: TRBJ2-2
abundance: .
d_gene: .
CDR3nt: TGTGCCAGCAGCTTAGAGGGGTCTGACCGGGAGCTGTTTTTT
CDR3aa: CASSLEGSDRELFF

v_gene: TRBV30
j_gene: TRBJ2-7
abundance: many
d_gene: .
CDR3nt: TGTGCCTGGAGTGGAACGGGGGTCTACGAGCAGTACTTC
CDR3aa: CAWSGTGVYEQYF

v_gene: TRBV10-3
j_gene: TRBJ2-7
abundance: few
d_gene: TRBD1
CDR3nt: TGTGCCATCAGTGGGACAGGGGAGTCCTACGAGCAGTACTTC
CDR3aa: CAISGTGESYEQYF